Presented here are 14 T cell receptor beta chains from one specimen sequenced in a study of cytomegalovirus exposure and HLA in healthy donors. 60 Vbeta and 13 Jbeta primers were used in PCR. The assay was immunoSEQ multiplex PCR, and TCRdb's table has in-frame clones only and misses some. Among 150,000 to 190,000 clones listed, roughly 80% were seen once. The sample taken for sequencing was PBMCs. The receptors were sampled from a woman in her fifties or sixties in good health and CMV-seropositive.

This clone has just a few counts. V gene TRBV6-5 combines with J gene TRBJ2-1; 9 positions agree with TRBD2. The CDR3 runs 15 residues. V shed 0 bases, J shed 4 bases, and the junction held 1 base outside the gene matches. CDR1 is MNHEY and CDR2 is SVGAGI in the germline V gene. The CDR3 bases are TGTGCCAGCAGTTACTCAAGCGGGGGGTACAATGAGCAGTTCTTC. Its protein product is CASSYSSGGYNEQFF.

This clone was seen only once. This chain connects TRBV4-3 to TRBJ2-1; 11 bases line up with TRBD2. Germline V gene sequence: CDR1 LGHNA, CDR2 YSLEER. The CDR3 runs to 16 residues. With 4 bases clipped from V and 0 bases from J, the junction kept 2 bases outside the gene matches. The CDR3 loop is CASSRSGGDSYNEQFF. The DNA of the CDR3 is TGCGCCAGCAGCCGTAGCGGGGGGGACTCCTACAATGAGCAGTTCTTC.

The rearrangement uses TRBV29-1 and TRBJ2-3; D unclear. CDR1 is SQVTM and CDR2 is ANQGSEA in the germline V gene. This CDR3 contains 13 residues. The V and J ends lost 6 bases and 6 bases respectively, with 16 bases between them. DNA for the CDR3: TGCAGCGTCGGCCTGTTGAGGCGGGATACGCAGTATTTT. This translates into CSVGLLRRDTQYF.

This chain uses TRBV7-9 with TRBJ1-6; possible D gene TRBD1, 5 bases. CDR1 and CDR2 from the germline V gene are SEHNR and FQNEAQ (reference sequence). Trimming pared 5 bases from V and 6 bases from J, leaving 17 bases between. The CDR3 length is 16 residues. The CDR3 sequence: CASSPGTTEGNSPLHF. In nucleotides, the CDR3 is TGTGCCAGCAGCCCCGGGACGACGGAGGGTAATTCACCCCTCCACTTT. Using reference TRBV7-9 and TRBJ1-6 for the parts outside the CDR3, the full variable domain is DTGVSQNPRHKITKRGQNVTFRCDPISEHNRLYWYRQTLGQGPEFLTYFQNEAQLEKSRLLSDRFSAERPKGSFSTLEIQRTEQGDSAMYLCASSPGTTEGNSPLHFGNGTRLTVT.

This clone is a singleton in its sample. The chain couples TRBV2 to TRBJ2-1; 7 bases align to TRBD2. V gave up 2 bases and J gave up 4 bases; unmatched junction bases: 8. The germline V gene has CDR1 SNHLY and CDR2 FYNNEI. The CDR3 is made up of 16 amino acids. The CDR3 is CASSERVGTTYNEQFF. The DNA of the CDR3 is TGTGCCAGCAGTGAACGAGTGGGGACTACTTACAATGAGCAGTTCTTC. Supplemented by reference TRBV2 and TRBJ2-1, the full variable domain reads EPEVTQTPSHQVTQMGQEVILRCVPISNHLYFYWYRQILGQKVEFLVSFYNNEISEKSEIFDDQFSVERPDGSNFTLKIRSTKLEDSAMYFCASSERVGTTYNEQFFGPGTRLTVL.

This clone was observed a few times. This rearrangement joins TRBV6-5 to TRBJ1-2; D call uncertain. Germline CDR1 is MNHEY and CDR2 is SVGAGI. V was shortened by 2 bases and J by 8 bases, with 12 bases between the two germline ends. The CDR3 is 13 amino acids. For the CDR3, the DNA is TGTGCCAGCAGTTACGGAGGGATCGGCGGCTACACCTTC. Protein: CASSYGGIGGYTF.

This clone was seen once. DNA of the CDR3: TGTGCCAGCAGTTTAGCGCTGAACACCGGGGAGCTGTTTTTT. Amino acids: CASSLALNTGELFF. The V and J genes are TRBV27 and TRBJ2-2; no firm D call. Germline V gene data show CDR1 as MNHEY and CDR2 as SMNVEV (reference sequence). The CDR3 is 14 amino acids. Trimming cost V 2 bases and J 1 base, with 5 bases left between them.

This rearrangement joins TRBV7-8 to TRBJ1-2; 8 bases agree with TRBD1. The V segment lost 5 bases and the J segment 0 bases; nucleotides outside the gene matches: 11. CDR1 is SGHVS and CDR2 is FQNEAQ in the germline V gene. This CDR3 spans 17 amino acids. Here the CDR3 reads CASSDRDRSIANYGYTF. The CDR3 nucleotides read TGTGCCAGCAGCGACCGGGACAGGAGTATAGCTAACTATGGCTACACCTTC.

This chain connects TRBV5-6 to TRBJ1-6, with D uncertain. Germline V CDR1 and CDR2: SGHDT, YYEEEE. Trimming left V 0 bases short and J 0 bases short, with 10 bases between. This CDR3 is built from 17 residues. This CDR3 reads CASSLDPASSYNSPLHF. CDR3 nucleotides: TGTGCCAGCAGCTTGGATCCCGCGAGCTCCTATAATTCACCCCTCCACTTT.

This chain connects TRBV7-9 to TRBJ1-5; D call uncertain. Germline V CDR1 and CDR2: SEHNR, FQNEAQ (reference sequence). The CDR3 sequence is 13 residues long. V lost 1 base and J lost 4, with 5 bases in between. The CDR3 spells CASSLGRNQPQHF. The CDR3 DNA sequence: TGTGCCAGCAGCTTAGGGAGAAATCAGCCCCAGCATTTT. Filled out from reference TRBV7-9 and TRBJ1-5, the complete variable domain reads DTGVSQNPRHKITKRGQNVTFRCDPISEHNRLYWYRQTLGQGPEFLTYFQNEAQLEKSRLLSDRFSAERPKGSFSTLEIQRTEQGDSAMYLCASSLGRNQPQHFGDGTRLSIL.

The rearrangement joins TRBV28 to TRBJ2-7; 10 bases fit TRBD1. V shed 2 bases, J shed 6 bases, and the junction held 4 bases outside the gene matches. The germline CDR1 and CDR2 sequences are MDHEN and SYDVKM. The CDR3 is 14 residues long. The CDR3 region is CASSLRDRGSEQYF. The CDR3 coding sequence is TGTGCCAGCAGTTTAAGGGACAGGGGTTCCGAGCAGTACTTC.

The rearrangement joins TRBV10-2 to TRBJ2-2; no clear D gene. The CDR3 is made up of 14 amino acids. V was shortened by 7 bases and J by 0 bases, with 9 bases between the two germline ends. The germline V gene has CDR1 WSHSY and CDR2 SAAADI. CDR3 DNA sequence: TGCGCCAGCAACCCTATCTCGAACACCGGGGAGCTGTTTTTT. As protein: CASNPISNTGELFF.

V and J are TRBV7-2 and TRBJ2-1; tentatively, D is TRBD2 (6 bases). The CDR3 is 16 amino acids. The V gene's germline CDR1 is SGHTA and CDR2 FQGNSA. Trimming took off 1 base at V and 6 bases at J, with 16 bases between the two ends. In nucleotides, the CDR3 is TGTGCCAGCAGCTTAGAGGTGGGACTGGCTAGCAATGAGCAGTTCTTC. Translation: CASSLEVGLASNEQFF.

The rearrangement joins TRBV7-6 to TRBJ1-1; 7 positions agree with TRBD1. This CDR3 contains 13 residues. Germline values: CDR1 SGHVS, CDR2 FNYEAQ. J gave up 4 bases and V 2 bases, and 1 base lay outside the gene matches. The CDR3 DNA reads as TGTGCCAGCAGCTTATCAGGGGGCACTGAAGCTTTCTTT. Protein: CASSLSGGTEAFF. Looking up the rest from reference TRBV7-6 and TRBJ1-1 gives the full variable domain: GAGVSQSPRYKVTKRGQDVALRCDPISGHVSLYWYRQALGQGPEFLTYFNYEAQQDKSGLPNDRFSAERPEGSISTLTIQRTEQRDSAMYRCASSLSGGTEAFFGQGTRLTVV.